The 24 T cell receptor beta chains below all came from one sample that was sequenced in a study of blood T cell repertoires in COVID-19. Clones were sequenced by immunoSEQ multiplex PCR, and TCRdb holds only the in-frame ones, with some missing. The sample yields roughly 230,000 clones, 65% to 90% seen once. Input material: peripheral blood. Every receptor here comes from a man in his forties or fifties with COVID-19, enrolled during active disease.

This chain uses TRBV5-4 with TRBJ2-7; D unclear. CDR1 is SGHNT and CDR2 is YYREEE in the germline V gene (reference sequence). The CDR3 loop spans 13 amino acids. The V and J ends lost 4 bases and 0 bases respectively, with 8 bases between them. Here the CDR3 reads CASSRPGSYEQYF. CDR3 bases: TGTGCCAGCAGCCGACCAGGCTCCTACGAGCAGTACTTC. The full variable domain, rest sourced from reference TRBV5-4 and TRBJ2-7, is ETGVTQSPTHLIKTRGQQVTLRCSSQSGHNTVSWYQQALGQGPQFIFQYYREEENGRGNFPPRFSGLQFPNYSSELNVNALELDDSALYLCASSRPGSYEQYFGPGTRLTVT.

This chain joins TRBV6-5 and TRBJ2-5, with a weak D call TRBD1 (5 bases). The V end lost 2 bases, the J end lost 2 bases, and 15 bases lay between the germline ends. The CDR3 has 16 amino acids. The germline V gene has CDR1 MNHEY and CDR2 SVGAGI. The CDR3 region has the DNA TGTGCCAGCAGTTACATCGGAGCAGGGCGGCAAGAGACCCAGTACTTC. The encoded protein is CASSYIGAGRQETQYF.

The chain is built from TRBV3-1 (or the pseudogene TRBV3-2) and TRBJ1-2; the D gene is possibly TRBD1 (5 bases). This CDR3 spans 13 amino acids. V lost 5 bases to trimming and J lost 13 bases, with 20 bases between them. Germline assignment: CDR1 LGHDT and CDR2 YNNKEL (reference sequence). CDR3 residues: CASSGHDQGSATF. The CDR3 nucleotides are TGTGCCAGCAGCGGTCATGACCAGGGTTCCGCCACCTTC.

The chain has TRBV5-1 and TRBJ1-2; perhaps TRBD1 as D (5 bases). V lost 4 bases to trimming and J lost 6 bases, with 13 bases between them. CDR1 SGHRS and CDR2 YFSETQ come from the germline V gene. The CDR3 has 13 residues. The CDR3 here is CASSPQIGDGYTF. CDR3 DNA: TGCGCCAGCAGCCCCCAAATAGGGGATGGCTACACCTTC.

This clone was found once. The chain is built from TRBV20-1 and TRBJ1-4, with D perhaps matching TRBD1 (5 bases). This CDR3 has 13 amino acids. Trimming left V 3 bases short and J 8 bases short, with 13 bases between. Germline V gene lookup returns CDR1 DFQATT and CDR2 SNEGSKA (reference sequence). In DNA, the CDR3 is TGCAGTGCTAGTCGGCAGGGTAGGGAAAAACTGTTTTTT. Its protein is CSASRQGREKLFF.

The chain has TRBV6-5 and TRBJ2-3, with D possibly TRBD2 on 5 matching bases. Germline lookup yields CDR1 MNHEY and CDR2 SVGAGI. With 10 bases removed from V and 2 bases from J, the gap between germline ends came to 19 bases. This CDR3 is built from 15 residues. In nucleotides, the CDR3 is TGTGCCACTATTGGGGATGGCGGGTCCACAGATACGCAGTATTTT. Translation gives CATIGDGGSTDTQYF.

There are a few counts of this clone. J is TRBJ1-1 and V is TRBV19; weak D call: TRBD1 (5 bases). The CDR3 has 11 residues. Germline assignment: CDR1 LNHDA and CDR2 SQIVND (reference sequence). Trimming removed 9 bases at V and 8 bases at J, with 13 bases between. In nucleotides, the CDR3 is TGTGCCAGCACCCAGGGCCAGGAAGCTTTCTTT. Residues: CASTQGQEAFF. Full variable domain (remainder filled in from reference TRBV19 and TRBJ1-1): DGGITQSPKYLFRKEGQNVTLSCEQNLNHDAMYWYRQDPGQGLRLIYYSQIVNDFQKGDIAEGYSVSREKKESFPLTVTSAQKNPTAFYLCASTQGQEAFFGQGTRLTVV.

J is TRBJ2-2 and V is TRBV4-3; a weak D match, TRBD2 (5 bases). CDR3 length: 14 amino acids. Germline V lookup: CDR1 LGHNA, CDR2 YSLEER. V was shortened by 4 bases and J by 3 bases, with 9 bases between the two germline ends. The CDR3 DNA sequence: TGCGCCAGCAGCCCTCGACTACACACCGGGGAGCTGTTTTTT. It encodes CASSPRLHTGELFF.

The chain couples TRBV7-8 to TRBJ2-6; 8 bases match TRBD1. Per the germline V gene, CDR1 is SGHVS and CDR2 is FQNEAQ. The CDR3 runs to 19 residues. J lost 0 bases, V lost 1 base, and 8 bases had no gene match. CDR3 region: CASSLGTGTGFSGANVLTF. CDR3 DNA sequence: TGTGCCAGCAGCTTAGGGACAGGGACAGGTTTCTCTGGGGCCAACGTCCTGACTTTC. Full variable domain (remainder filled in from reference TRBV7-8 and TRBJ2-6): GAGVSQSPRYKVAKRGQDVALRCDPISGHVSLFWYQQALGQGPEFLTYFQNEAQLDKSGLPSDRFFAERPEGSVSTLKIQRTQQEDSAVYLCASSLGTGTGFSGANVLTFGAGSRLTVL.

This chain connects TRBV20-1 to TRBJ2-2; D may be TRBD1 (5 bases). CDR1 is DFQATT and CDR2 is SNEGSKA in the germline V gene (reference sequence). The germline V and J ends were trimmed by 6 bases and 2 bases, with 10 bases remaining between them. This CDR3 is built from 13 residues. The CDR3 sequence: CSASTGNTGELFF. The CDR3 DNA follows: TGCAGTGCCAGTACAGGAAACACCGGGGAGCTGTTTTTT.

The chain joins TRBV30 to TRBJ2-5; a weak D match, TRBD1 (5 bases). The CDR3 has 13 residues. With 0 bases removed from V and 5 bases from J, the gap between germline ends came to 10 bases. Germline-derived CDR1 and CDR2 are GTSNPN and SVGIG (reference sequence). CDR3 protein: CAWSVLDSETQYF. CDR3 bases: TGTGCCTGGAGTGTACTTGACAGTGAGACCCAGTACTTC.

The J gene is TRBJ2-5, the V gene TRBV2; TRBD2 agrees at 13 bases. The trim removed 8 bases at V and 5 bases at J, leaving 8 bases unmatched. Per germline, CDR1 SNHLY and CDR2 FYNNEI. The CDR3 loop spans 15 amino acids. CDR3 amino acids: CASGLTSGGKETQYF. As DNA, the CDR3 is TGTGCCAGCGGCCTGACTAGCGGGGGGAAGGAGACCCAGTACTTC.

The rearrangement links TRBV5-1 to TRBJ1-4, with 8 bases identical to TRBD1. CDR3 length equals 16 residues. V was clipped by 0 bases and J by 6 bases; unmatched bases: 7. From germline, CDR1 is SGHRS and CDR2 YFSETQ. The CDR3 nucleotides read TGCGCCAGCAGCTTGGCCGAGAGACAGGGGTATGAAAAACTGTTTTTT. Translating it yields CASSLAERQGYEKLFF.

The chain couples TRBV24-1 to TRBJ1-5; TRBD1 matches at 7 bases. V dropped 4 bases and J dropped 6; count of bases not matched to a gene: 5. In germline, CDR1 is KGHDR, CDR2 SFDVKD. The CDR3 runs 14 residues. CDR3 sequence: CATSDLDRSQPQHF. The CDR3 DNA reads TGTGCCACCAGTGACTTGGACAGGAGTCAGCCCCAGCATTTT.

This chain uses TRBV9 with TRBJ2-1, with 9 bases lining up with TRBD2. V was pared by 4 bases and J by 8 bases, with 10 bases of the junction left unmatched. Germline V CDR1 and CDR2: SGDLS, YYNGEE. This CDR3 comprises 15 residues. The CDR3 is CASSPGGAGGHEQFF. The CDR3 bases are TGTGCCAGCAGCCCCGGGGGAGCGGGGGGCCATGAGCAGTTCTTC.

The rearrangement links TRBV24-1 to TRBJ1-4; 9 bases match TRBD1. V lost 2 bases and J lost 3; bases outside the gene matches: 9. The CDR3 length is 18 residues. Germline CDR1 is KGHDR and CDR2 is SFDVKD. DNA for the CDR3: TGTGCCACCAGTGATTGCCCGGGACAGGGACCCTCTAATGAAAAACTGTTTTTT. This sequence encodes CATSDCPGQGPSNEKLFF.

The J gene is TRBJ2-1, the V gene TRBV7-3; perhaps TRBD2 as D (5 bases). V was pared by 5 bases and J by 5 bases, with 10 bases between. The CDR3 consists of 13 residues. The V gene's germline CDR1 is SGHTA and CDR2 FQGTGA. The CDR3 loop is CASSLRGNNEQFF. The CDR3 region has the DNA TGTGCCAGCAGCCTCCGGGGAAACAATGAGCAGTTCTTC.

V gene TRBV6-5 combines with J gene TRBJ2-7; TRBD1 matches 9 bases. V was pared by 5 bases and J by 8 bases, with 7 bases of the junction left unmatched. The CDR3 extends over 13 amino acids. The V gene's germline CDR1 is MNHEY and CDR2 SVGAGI. The CDR3 is CASSPGQGIKQYF. CDR3 DNA: TGTGCCAGCAGTCCGGGACAGGGAATCAAGCAGTACTTC.

V is TRBV19 and J is TRBJ1-2; 9 positions agree with TRBD1. In germline, CDR1 is LNHDA, CDR2 SQIVND (reference sequence). This CDR3 comprises 12 residues. The V gene end was trimmed by 5 bases and the J gene end by 8 bases; junction bases not matched to a gene: 3. DNA of the CDR3: TGTGCCAGTAGTGGGGACAGGGACGGCTACACCTTC. The encoded protein is CASSGDRDGYTF.

This chain joins TRBV6-2 or TRBV6-3 and TRBJ1-5; 7 bases line up with TRBD1. Germline trimming cut 5 bases from V and 1 base from J; bases unmatched to any gene: 11. The CDR3 covers 17 residues. Germline V gene lookup returns CDR1 MNHEY and CDR2 SVGEGT. The CDR3 coding sequence is TGTGCCAGCAGTCCCGACAGGGTCAGCATGAGCAATCAGCCCCAGCATTTT. Its protein is CASSPDRVSMSNQPQHF.

The chain combines TRBV27 with TRBJ1-1; no clear D gene. The CDR3 runs 12 residues. Deletions cut 4 bases from V and 0 bases from J, with 3 bases between. CDR1 and CDR2 from the germline V gene are MNHEY and SMNVEV (reference sequence). The CDR3 DNA sequence: TGTGCCAGCAGTTCAGTGAACACTGAAGCTTTCTTT. Encoded protein: CASSSVNTEAFF.

This chain joins TRBV11-2 and TRBJ2-5; D is undetermined. Germline assignment: CDR1 SGHAT and CDR2 FQNNGV. V was clipped by 2 bases and J by 1 base, with 8 bases between them. The CDR3 has 14 residues. CDR3: CASSLLGGQETQYF. In DNA form, the CDR3 reads TGTGCCAGCAGCTTACTCGGCGGCCAAGAGACCCAGTACTTC.

The chain employs TRBV19 and TRBJ1-3, with 7 bases aligning to TRBD1. The germline V gene has CDR1 LNHDA and CDR2 SQIVND (reference sequence). This CDR3 has 18 residues. V lost 9 bases and J lost 0; bases outside the gene matches: 17. DNA for the CDR3: TGTGCCAGCAGAACCCCGGGACAGACTAAGAGCTCTGGAAACACCATATATTTT. Its translation is CASRTPGQTKSSGNTIYF.

The chain has TRBV4-2 and TRBJ2-1; 7 nucleotides agree with TRBD1. The trim removed 0 bases at V and 15 bases at J, leaving 8 bases unmatched. This CDR3 is built from 13 residues. Per germline, CDR1 LGHNA and CDR2 YNFKEQ. CDR3 DNA: TGTGCCAGCAGCCAAGAAGGGGACAGTGGGGTGTTCTTC. Translation: CASSQEGDSGVFF.